Below are 2 T cell receptor beta chains sequenced from a single sample in a study of T cells in Graves' hyperthyroidism and ophthalmopathy. Amplified TCR beta CDR3 regions came from RNA transcripts. First-round RT-PCR with HTBI primers amplified the TCR CDR3 region. TCRdb reprocessed the multiplex PCR reads via MiXCR and lists one record per CDR3 protein. The table lists 340,000 or so distinct CDR3 sequences, around 20% of them singletons, with roughly 52% in the top ten. The sample was blood. These receptors were taken from a woman in her forties or fifties with Graves' hyperthyroidism.

This clonotype came up once. The rearrangement joins TRBV9 to TRBJ1-6; D call uncertain. With 3 bases removed from V and 2 bases from J, the gap between germline ends came to 12 bases. This CDR3 is 16 amino acids long. Germline lookup yields CDR1 SGDLS and CDR2 YYNGEE. The CDR3 nucleotides read TGTGCCAGCAGCGAACAACAGAGTCCCTATAATTCACCCCTCCACTTT. Its protein is CASSEQQSPYNSPLHF.

V is TRBV6-1 and J is TRBJ1-2; TRBD1 matches 8 bases. Germline V gene sequence: CDR1 MNHNS, CDR2 SASEGT. The V segment lost 6 bases and the J segment 2 bases; nucleotides outside the gene matches: 5. This CDR3 comprises 14 residues. The CDR3 DNA reads as TGTGCCAGCAGGACGGACAGGGAGAACTATGGCTACACCTTC. As protein: CASRTDRENYGYTF.